Listed here is a single TCR beta chain. This clone was seen more than once but under ten times. Its antigen has not been determined. Base quality data are lacking; no much larger clone is found one base away. The data were taken from a study of beta chain features in type 1 diabetes listed by TCRdb under 2018. Looking at the study overall: No differences in mean age, gender distribution, total cell number or subset yield were found between patients and healthy donors. Regulatory and stem cell-like memory subsets were isolated from only 8 patients and about eight healthy donors, whereas naive and central memory subsets came from all 30 or so donors. In the study, TCRB repertoires of sorted circulating CD4+ T cell subsets from recently diagnosed type 1 diabetes patients were compared with those of matched healthy donors. A total of approximately 100 million sorted cells were examined across all samples, and the number of cells per subset was strongly correlated with RNA yield. The paper's findings and limits, for the study overall: In all four CD4+ subsets, TCRB CDR3 length was moderately but significantly shorter in type 1 diabetes patients. PCR might favor shorter templates, but patient and control samples were amplified and corrected together, so any skew would affect both groups equally. Because small numbers of individuals were included in the HLA sub-analyses, any influence of HLA type on TCRB rearrangement was left unresolved. Naive, central memory and regulatory TCRB repertoires appeared to be more alike among patients than among healthy donors. Fewer insertions and more nucleotide deletions at VDJ recombination sites were observed in patients with type 1 diabetes, implying thymic rearrangement abnormalities. Because cDNA was sequenced instead of genomic DNA, activated cells with high expression could be over-represented, although the groups did not differ in activation or CD3 levels.

The entire isolated RNA was reverse transcribed using the High Capacity cDNA Reverse Transcription Kit, and thus expressed TCRB transcripts were sequenced. Naive, central memory and regulatory T cell samples underwent deep immunoSEQ sequencing, averaging approximately 3.3 million total reads per sample. After sorted cells were lysed in RLT buffer, RNA was extracted with DNase-treated RNeasy Micro or Mini kits, with the choice depending on cell number. Each cell subset was processed separately to prevent cross-contamination, with patient and healthy donor samples processed together. The immunoSEQ multiplex PCR was used to amplify TCRB sequences from cDNA, generating 87-bp fragments that spanned the CDR3 region. Sequencing of the amplicons was done on the Illumina HiSeq platform. As for how the authors treated the data: PCR bias was corrected computationally using synthetic template baselines, and reads within Hamming distance 2 were collapsed, with unmergeable singletons discarded. Reads were aligned to IMGT to assign V, D and J genes, CDR3 length, and insertions or deletions at six rearrangement sites. Clonotype counts were normalized to sorted cell number within each subset before computing true diversity and Gini coefficients with the tcR R package. The overlap coefficient, calculated on TCRB nucleotide sequences, was used to quantify repertoire sharing. Out-of-frame TCRB sequences from naive cells were analyzed to stand in for the pre-selection repertoire. What TCRdb holds here is the immuneACCESS table cut down to in-frame rearrangements. Part of the clones is not present; checked against another copy, under half of the missing clones reflect an unresolved V gene, and the others are unexplained. That table is the source of V, J and clone size, and D and trimming were worked out from the DNA. This sample holds about 700,000 clones; under 15% were observed only once. The top ten constitute less than 0.025% of the sample.

Each donor gave one peripheral blood draw, about 110 mL on average, collected into heparinised tubes. Using a panel that included CD45RO, CCR7, CD25, CD127, CD95 and CD27, naive, central memory, regulatory and stem cell-like memory CD4+ T cells were sorted on a BD FACSAria II. Every sorted population had a purity above 98%. PBMCs were separated immediately by Lymphoprep density gradient centrifugation and were stained directly, without being cultured. To minimize batch effects, samples were stained and sorted in pairs, one healthy donor with one patient per experiment. Trimming removed 1 base from V and 6 bases from J, leaving 12 bases between the germline ends. The CDR3 holds 14 amino acids from the cysteine to the phenylalanine. Left in the record is the CDR3 DNA by itself, 42 bases read in frame from the first base. The germline V gene (reference sequence) provides CDR1 GTSNPN and CDR2 SVGIG.

The sequence was obtained from a man aged 18-30 years with type 1 diabetes. The chain employs TRBV30 and TRBJ1-4; tentative D gene TRBD1, with 6 bases matching. Source material: naive CD4+ T cells from blood. The cell subset or site label corresponds to: true naive CD4+ T cells. CDR3 region: CAWSGGTTDEKLFF. The nucleotides read TGTGCCTGGAGTGGAGGGACAACGGATGAAAAACTGTTTTTT. With all but the CDR3 taken from the reference TRBV30 and TRBJ1-4 genes, the full variable domain is: SQTIHQWPATLVQPVGSPLSLECTVEGTSNPNLYWYRQAAGRGLQLLFYSVGIGQISSEVPQNLSASRPQDRQFILSSKKLLLSDSGFYLCAWSGGTTDEKLFFGSGTQLSVL.